This T cell receptor beta chain was identified in a study of OX40 agonist ivuxolimab in advanced cancers. V was pared by 5 bases and J by 4 bases, with 9 bases of the junction left unmatched. The CDR3 extends over 16 amino acids. The germline CDR1 and CDR2 sequences are MNHEY and SMNVEV (reference sequence). Only in-frame clones appear in the TCRdb table, and some are missing; sequencing was by immunoSEQ multiplex PCR. The table lists about 110,000 clones, roughly 90% of them singletons. Study results and limitations: The study found that CD8+ T cells averaged more expanded clones than CD4+.

Remarks on this clone: Antigen: not known.

This receptor was identified in an adult with an advanced solid tumor such as melanoma, head and neck, liver or kidney cancer. The rearrangement links TRBV27 to TRBJ2-1; 9 bases align to TRBD2. The input for sequencing was CD4+ or CD8+ T cells sorted from blood, taken in a trial of the OX40 agonist ivuxolimab. The CDR3 DNA reads TGTGCCAGCAGTCTGGATAGCGGGGGATTTTACAATGAGCAGTTCTTC. Amino acids: CASSLDSGGFYNEQFF.